This T cell receptor beta chain was profiled in a study of T cell responses to AZD1222 COVID-19 vaccine. Study in general: Second doses that came at about 4 or about 12 weeks were put together.

Using immunoSEQ multiplex PCR, the repertoire was profiled, and TCRdb retains in-frame clones only, with some absent. Counted here are 200,000 to 300,000 clones, 93% occurring once; the ten biggest clones make up 0.55%. Details on this clone: The antigen is unknown.

CDR3 length: 16 residues. Notes on the study in general: Females outnumbered males among donors, who were mostly white British; clonal diversity was possibly underestimated. Spike-wide coverage was observed for vaccine-associated CD4 TCRs, with dominant responses at 160-218 and 743-854.

Material: peripheral blood, obtained on day 0 of AZD1222 vaccination. This TCR was recovered from an adult in good health. The genes are TRBV12-1 and TRBJ2-3; the table calls TRBD2, which could not be checked here. TRBV12-1 is marked as a pseudogene. CDR3 nucleotides: TGTGCCAGCAGCCCTGGGACTAGGGGGTTTTTAGATACGCAGTATTTT. As protein: CASSPGTRGFLDTQYF.